This T cell receptor beta chain was profiled in a study of blood T cells in healthy people across ages. V gave up 8 bases and J gave up 0 bases, with 14 bases separating them. From germline, CDR1 is SNHLY and CDR2 FYNNEI. CDR3 size: 15 residues. Alongside a J-beta primer mix, a sample-barcoded 5' primer served in a second PCR lasting 7 to 11 cycles. MiXCR was run by TCRdb on the 5' RACE reads, yielding one entry per CDR3 protein. Here the sample spans more than 450,000 distinct CDR3 sequences, about 27% being singletons. These sequences were also reported in another study, on T cells of mothers and their children.

The gene calls are TRBV2 and TRBJ1-5; D is undetermined. This receptor was obtained from a boy aged 2-15 years in good health. Sequenced input: blood. This CDR3 reads CASQAGGYSNQPQHF. DNA of the CDR3: TGTGCCAGCCAGGCAGGAGGATATAGCAATCAGCCCCAGCATTTT.